A selection of T cell receptor beta chains follows, all from one sample in a study of OX40 agonist ivuxolimab in advanced cancers. Produced via immunoSEQ multiplex PCR; TCRdb's table is partial and in-frame only. Altogether about 40,000 clones are present, 70% to 90% being singletons, with the ten largest covering roughly 40%. The input for sequencing was CD4+ or CD8+ T cells sorted from blood, taken in a trial of the OX40 agonist ivuxolimab. These receptors were obtained from an adult with an advanced solid tumor such as melanoma, head and neck, liver or kidney cancer. The CDR3 runs from the conserved cysteine through the conserved F or W. D genes are given only for firm matches. Rows give clone size only sometimes, using once, few, many, or a class for an expanded clone.

CDR3 DNA | CDR3 protein | clone size | J gene | D gene | V gene
TGTGCCAGCAGCCGTCACCGGGACAGGGGGCGGGAAGGGACCAGCGAGCAGTACTTC | CASSRHRDRGREGTSEQYF | - | TRBJ2-7 | TRBD1 | TRBV5-5
TGTGCCAGCAGCCTCGCGGCCAGGGAGGATTCACCCCTCCACTTT | CASSLAAREDSPLHF | - | TRBJ1-6 | - | TRBV7-2
TGTGCCAGCAGCGCAGACAGGGGGTATGGCTACACCTTC | CASSADRGYGYTF | - | TRBJ1-2 | TRBD1 | TRBV11-2
TGTGCCAGCAGGGGGACTAGCGGCACGGAGACCCAGTACTTC | CASRGTSGTETQYF | - | TRBJ2-5 | TRBD2 | TRBV2
TGTGCCAGCAGCGTAGTGGCAGGCGGCACAGATACGCAGTATTTT | CASSVVAGGTDTQYF | - | TRBJ2-3 | - | TRBV9
TGCGCCAGCAGCGTAAACCCTAGCGGGAACTCCCACTACGAGCAGTACTTC | CASSVNPSGNSHYEQYF | - | TRBJ2-7 | TRBD2 | TRBV5-1
TGTGCCCGAACAAACAGGAATACCTACGAGCAGTACTTC | CARTNRNTYEQYF | - | TRBJ2-7 | - | TRBV6-5
TGTGCCAGCAGAAAGGTCGACAGGGCGTACGAGCAGTACTTC | CASRKVDRAYEQYF | - | TRBJ2-7 | TRBD1 | TRBV6-5
TGTGCCAGCAGCTTTGGGGGCTACGCTAATTCACCCCTCCACTTT | CASSFGGYANSPLHF | - | TRBJ1-6 | - | TRBV7-2
TGCGCCAGTCAGGGTAACGGGGAGCTGTTTTTT | CASQGNGELFF | - | TRBJ2-2 | - | TRBV5-1
TGTGCCAGCAGCTTAGAGGTTTCGCCCCTCCACTTT | CASSLEVSPLHF | - | TRBJ1-6 | - | TRBV11-2
TGTGCCAGCAGCCAAGTTCGGGGGGTTGCCGACGAGCAGTACTTC | CASSQVRGVADEQYF | - | TRBJ2-7 | TRBD2 | TRBV14
TGTGCCAGTAGTGAAGACGGAGAATTCTATGGCTACACCTTC | CASSEDGEFYGYTF | - | TRBJ1-2 | - | TRBV19
TGTGCCAGCTCACCGGGGAATAATTCACCCCTCCACTTT | CASSPGNNSPLHF | - | TRBJ1-6 | - | TRBV18
TGTGCCAGTAGTCTCGGACAGGGAGGAAAACTGTTTTTT | CASSLGQGGKLFF | once | TRBJ1-4 | TRBD1 | TRBV19
TGTGCCAGCAGCTTAGGCGCGCGAGGAAGAGAGACCCAGTACTTC | CASSLGARGRETQYF | - | TRBJ2-5 | - | TRBV7-2
TGTGCCAGCAGATCCAGCGGGGGGGCCGGCAATACGCAGTATTTT | CASRSSGGAGNTQYF | - | TRBJ2-3 | TRBD2 | TRBV7-2
TGCAGCGTCCAAGGGGGGGATACGCAGTATTTT | CSVQGGDTQYF | - | TRBJ2-3 | - | TRBV29-1
TGCGCCAGCAGCCAAGCGGGACAGGGCTACGAGCAGTACTTC | CASSQAGQGYEQYF | - | TRBJ2-7 | TRBD1 | TRBV4-1
TGTGCCAGCAGCCGCTCAGGCGGGGGCCCTTACGAGCAGTACTTC | CASSRSGGGPYEQYF | once | TRBJ2-7 | - | TRBV9
TGTGCCAGCAGCTTAGGGAGTAGTCAGGGGTCGGAGACCCAGTACTTC | CASSLGSSQGSETQYF | - | TRBJ2-5 | - | TRBV7-6
TGCGCCAGCAGCCCGAAAGGGGGTTGTGAGGAGACCCAGTACTTC | CASSPKGGCEETQYF | - | TRBJ2-5 | - | TRBV23-1
TGTGCCAGCAGCCCCGGGACGGAGAACGGATATAATTCACCCCTCCACTTT | CASSPGTENGYNSPLHF | - | TRBJ1-6 | - | TRBV7-9
TGTGCCAGTAGTGGGAGGGGGTCGTACGAGCAGTACTTC | CASSGRGSYEQYF | - | TRBJ2-7 | - | TRBV19
TGCGCCAGCAGTGATTTGAGGCGTGAGCAGTACTTC | CASSDLRREQYF | - | TRBJ2-7 | - | TRBV10-2
TGTGCCAGCAGTGAACCCGGCACGGGTACGCAGTATTTT | CASSEPGTGTQYF | - | TRBJ2-3 | - | TRBV6-1
TGTGCCAGCTCACAGACAGGGGAATTCGGTAATCAGCCCCAGCATTTT | CASSQTGEFGNQPQHF | - | TRBJ1-5 | TRBD1 | TRBV18
TGTGCCACCAGCAGAGTGGGGCTCCACGAGCAGTACTTC | CATSRVGLHEQYF | - | TRBJ2-7 | - | TRBV15
TGTGCCAGCAGCCCCGAGCGGGGCCGGAATCAGCCCCAGCATTTT | CASSPERGRNQPQHF | - | TRBJ1-5 | - | TRBV7-2
TGTGCCAGCAGCGTCGGGACGGGGGGAACTGGAAACACCATATATTTT | CASSVGTGGTGNTIYF | - | TRBJ1-3 | - | TRBV9
TGCGCCAGCAGCTTCCAGGGGAAGGGCGGGGAGCTGTTTTTT | CASSFQGKGGELFF | - | TRBJ2-2 | - | TRBV5-1
TGTGCCAGCAGCCGGACTAGCGGGGGGGCCGAAGAGACCCAGTACTTC | CASSRTSGGAEETQYF | - | TRBJ2-5 | TRBD2 | TRBV7-9
TGTGCCAGTAGTCCCGGGACTAGCAGTTTCTACGAGCAGTACTTC | CASSPGTSSFYEQYF | - | TRBJ2-7 | TRBD2 | TRBV19
TGTGCCAGCTCACCAGGGGCAAGTACGTTGCCCCTCCACTTT | CASSPGASTLPLHF | - | TRBJ1-6 | - | TRBV18
TGTGCCAGCAGTTCTCGGCGGATCTCTGGGGCCAACGTCCTGACTTTC | CASSSRRISGANVLTF | - | TRBJ2-6 | - | TRBV6-5
TGTGCCAGCAGCCGGACAACTAGGGTTTTGGAGACCCAGTACTTC | CASSRTTRVLETQYF | - | TRBJ2-5 | - | TRBV9
TGTGCCAGCAGTGACTCGAACAGCCCTAATTCACCCCTCCACTTT | CASSDSNSPNSPLHF | - | TRBJ1-6 | - | TRBV6-4
TGTGCCAGCAGTTCACAGGGAAACACTGAAGCTTTCTTT | CASSSQGNTEAFF | - | TRBJ1-1 | - | TRBV2
TGTGCCAGCAGCGATGGGACGGAGACCCAGTACTTC | CASSDGTETQYF | - | TRBJ2-5 | - | TRBV11-2
TGTGCCAGCAGACCCCTCGGGAGCGGTAATGAAAAACTGTTTTTT | CASRPLGSGNEKLFF | - | TRBJ1-4 | - | TRBV27
TGCGCCAGCAGCCAAGAGGGGCGGGGGGCTTACAATGAGCAGTTCTTC | CASSQEGRGAYNEQFF | - | TRBJ2-1 | TRBD2 | TRBV4-1
TGTGCCAGCAGCTTAGGTGGCGGCACAGAGCAGTTCTTC | CASSLGGGTEQFF | - | TRBJ2-1 | - | TRBV7-8
TGTGCCAGTAGTAGGGGACAGGGTACGGCTGAAGCTTTCTTT | CASSRGQGTAEAFF | few | TRBJ1-1 | TRBD1 | TRBV19
TGCGCCAGCAGCTTGTGGACAGACAATGAAAAACTGTTTTTT | CASSLWTDNEKLFF | once | TRBJ1-4 | - | TRBV5-1
TGCGCCAGCAGCCCGGGACAGTACAATGAGCAGTTCTTC | CASSPGQYNEQFF | - | TRBJ2-1 | TRBD1 | TRBV5-1
TGTGCCAGCAGCTTTAGCGGGAGCACAGATACGCAGTATTTT | CASSFSGSTDTQYF | - | TRBJ2-3 | TRBD2 | TRBV7-3
TGTGCCAGCAGTGATGGGGGGTACGGGCGTGGAGGCTACACCTTC | CASSDGGYGRGGYTF | - | TRBJ1-2 | - | TRBV2
TGTGCCAGCAGCTTGAGGCTAAACTCGGCAGATACGCAGTATTTT | CASSLRLNSADTQYF | - | TRBJ2-3 | - | TRBV5-6
TGCGCCAGCAGCTTGGAGACAGGGAACACTGAAGCTTTCTTT | CASSLETGNTEAFF | - | TRBJ1-1 | - | TRBV5-1
TGCGCCAGCAGCTCGACAGGGGGAACTGGGGATACGCAGTATTTT | CASSSTGGTGDTQYF | - | TRBJ2-3 | TRBD1 | TRBV5-1
TGTGCCAGCGGCGCGGGTGCGGATACGCAGTATTTT | CASGAGADTQYF | - | TRBJ2-3 | - | TRBV7-9
TGCAGCGTTGAAGAGGGAGCAGATCGCCCTTTCTTT | CSVEEGADRPFF | - | TRBJ1-1 | - | TRBV29-1
TGCGCCAGCACTGAACGGACTAGCGGGAGAAGTTATACGCAGTATTTT | CASTERTSGRSYTQYF | - | TRBJ2-3 | TRBD2 | TRBV10-1
TGTGCCAGCAGCCAAGATATACAGAACACCGGGGAGCTGTTTTTT | CASSQDIQNTGELFF | - | TRBJ2-2 | - | TRBV14
TGTGCCAGCAGCACAGGGGCCGGGGAGCTGTTTTTT | CASSTGAGELFF | - | TRBJ2-2 | TRBD1 | TRBV7-3
TGCGCCAGCAGTGAGCGGGGGGGGACAGGATACAATGAGCAGTTCTTC | CASSERGGTGYNEQFF | - | TRBJ2-1 | - | TRBV10-1
TGTGCCTGGAGTGGTCCAGGCACAGATACGCAGTATTTT | CAWSGPGTDTQYF | - | TRBJ2-3 | - | TRBV30